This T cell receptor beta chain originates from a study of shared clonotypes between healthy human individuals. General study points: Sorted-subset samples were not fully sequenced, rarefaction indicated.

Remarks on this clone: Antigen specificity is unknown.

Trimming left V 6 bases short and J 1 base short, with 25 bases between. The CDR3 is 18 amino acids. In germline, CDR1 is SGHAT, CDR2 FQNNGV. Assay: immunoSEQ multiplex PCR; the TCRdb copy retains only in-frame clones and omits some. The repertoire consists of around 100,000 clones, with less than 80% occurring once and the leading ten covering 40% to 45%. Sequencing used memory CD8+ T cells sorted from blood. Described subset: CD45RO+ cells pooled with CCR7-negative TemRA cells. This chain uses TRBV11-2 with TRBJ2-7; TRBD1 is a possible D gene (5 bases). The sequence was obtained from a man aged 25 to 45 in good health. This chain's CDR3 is CASRPLVGRSHPSYEQYF. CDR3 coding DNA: TGTGCCAGCAGACCTCTGGTGGGGCGGAGCCATCCGTCCTACGAGCAGTACTTC.